Given below is one T cell receptor beta chain in context. This sample is drawn from a study of shared T cell receptors in the human thymus. Using immunoSEQ multiplex PCR, the repertoire was profiled, and TCRdb retains in-frame clones only, with some absent. This table holds under 700,000 clones, around 78% found once. V shed 2 bases and J 5 bases; nucleotides not matched to a gene: 9. The CDR3 has 16 residues. Germline-derived CDR1 and CDR2 are MNHEY and SVGAGI. The same sample was also used in a study of human thymus T cells. That study adds: Corrective surgery for congenital heart defects was being performed on the healthy Finnish infants who were the donors. Corrective cardiac operations yielded the resected thymus tissue. In thymic and blood repertoires alike, V and J usage looked biased. Thymic repertoires from unrelated individuals overlapped highly, related research reported.

The clonotype comes from a boy younger than two with a congenital heart defect. The sample taken for sequencing was thymocytes. This chain joins TRBV6-5 and TRBJ1-1, with 9 nucleotides matching TRBD1. The DNA of the CDR3 is TGTGCCAGCAGTTACACCCCACAGGGGGCGAGAACTGAAGCTTTCTTT. Its translation: CASSYTPQGARTEAFF.